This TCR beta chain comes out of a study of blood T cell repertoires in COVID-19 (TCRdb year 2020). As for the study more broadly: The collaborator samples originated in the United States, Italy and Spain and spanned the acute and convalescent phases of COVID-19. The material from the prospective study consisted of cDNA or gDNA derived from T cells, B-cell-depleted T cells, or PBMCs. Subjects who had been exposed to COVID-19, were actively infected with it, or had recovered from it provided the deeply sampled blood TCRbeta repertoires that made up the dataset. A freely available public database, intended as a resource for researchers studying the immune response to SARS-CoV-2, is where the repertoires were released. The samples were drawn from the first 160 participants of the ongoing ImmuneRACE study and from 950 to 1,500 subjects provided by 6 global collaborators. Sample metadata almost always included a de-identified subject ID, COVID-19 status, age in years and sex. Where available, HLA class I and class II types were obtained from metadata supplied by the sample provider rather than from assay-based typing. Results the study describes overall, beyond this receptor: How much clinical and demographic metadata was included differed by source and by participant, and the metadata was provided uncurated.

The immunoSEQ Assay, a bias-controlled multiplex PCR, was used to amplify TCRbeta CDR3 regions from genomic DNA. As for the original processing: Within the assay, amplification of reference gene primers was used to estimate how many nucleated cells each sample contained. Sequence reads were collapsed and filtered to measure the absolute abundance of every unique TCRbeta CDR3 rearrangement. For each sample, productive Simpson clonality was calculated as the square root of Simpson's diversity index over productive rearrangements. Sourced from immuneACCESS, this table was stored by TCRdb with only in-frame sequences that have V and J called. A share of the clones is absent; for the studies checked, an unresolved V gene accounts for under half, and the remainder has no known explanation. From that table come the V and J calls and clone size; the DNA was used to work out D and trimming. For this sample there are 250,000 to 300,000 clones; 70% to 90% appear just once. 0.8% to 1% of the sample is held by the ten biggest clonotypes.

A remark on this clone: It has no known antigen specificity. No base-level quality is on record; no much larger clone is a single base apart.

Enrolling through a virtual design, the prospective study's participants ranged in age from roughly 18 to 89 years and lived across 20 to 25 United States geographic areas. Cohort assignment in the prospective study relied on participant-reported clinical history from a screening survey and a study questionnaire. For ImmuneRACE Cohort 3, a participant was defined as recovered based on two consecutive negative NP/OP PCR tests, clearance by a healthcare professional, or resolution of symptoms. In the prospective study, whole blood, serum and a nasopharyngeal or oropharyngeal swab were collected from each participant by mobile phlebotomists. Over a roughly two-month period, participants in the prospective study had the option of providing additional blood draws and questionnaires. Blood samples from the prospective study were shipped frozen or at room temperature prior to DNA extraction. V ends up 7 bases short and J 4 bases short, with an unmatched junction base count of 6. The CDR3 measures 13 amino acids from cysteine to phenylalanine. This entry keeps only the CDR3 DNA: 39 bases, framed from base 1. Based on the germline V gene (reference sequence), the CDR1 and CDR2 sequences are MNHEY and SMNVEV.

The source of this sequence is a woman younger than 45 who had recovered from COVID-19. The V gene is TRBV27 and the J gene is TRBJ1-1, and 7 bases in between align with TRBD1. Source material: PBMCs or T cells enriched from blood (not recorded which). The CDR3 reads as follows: CASKKGAITEAFF. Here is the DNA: TGTGCCAGCAAAAAGGGGGCGATCACTGAAGCTTTCTTT.